Shown below are 29 T cell receptor beta chains from a single sample sequenced in a study of neurological immune-mediated disorders. MiXCR, run by TCRdb on the 5' RACE reads, gives a single entry per CDR3 protein. The sample shows tens of thousands of distinct CDR3 sequences, 10% of them seen only once. The sequencing input was PBMCs. The receptor source for this set is a woman in her twenties or thirties with HTLV-1-associated myelopathy (HAM/TSP).

This clonotype was recorded many times. The chain combines TRBV29-1 with TRBJ2-1; 8 bases map to TRBD2. Germline V gene data show CDR1 as SQVTM and CDR2 as ANQGSEA. Trimming removed 6 bases from V and 7 bases from J; junction bases left unmatched: 5. The CDR3 contains 12 residues. The CDR3 protein is CSVLERGNEQFF. As DNA, the CDR3 is TGCAGCGTATTAGAGCGGGGGAATGAGCAGTTCTTC.

This clonotype was seen repeatedly, ten times or more. This chain connects TRBV20-1 to TRBJ2-7; 7 bases are shared with TRBD1. The CDR3 spans 13 residues. In germline, CDR1 is DFQATT, CDR2 SNEGSKA (reference sequence). With V trimmed by 6 bases and J by 2 bases, 7 bases remained unmatched. The CDR3 nucleotides read TGCAGTGCCCAGACAGGGACCACCTACGAGCAGTACTTC. It encodes CSAQTGTTYEQYF.

This clonotype was counted many times. This rearrangement joins TRBV25-1 to TRBJ1-2; 8 bases are shared with TRBD1. The CDR3 runs to 13 residues. J gave up 8 bases and V 4 bases, and 6 bases lay outside the gene matches. The germline CDR1 and CDR2 sequences are MGHDK and SYGVNS. In nucleotides, the CDR3 is TGTGCCAGCAGTGCGGGACAGGCTAGGGGCTACACCTTC. Translating it yields CASSAGQARGYTF.

Turning to this clonotype: Lacking the conserved final phenylalanine or tryptophan, this CDR3 likely reflects a read error. The CDR3 reads CASSMGSTYNQPQHL. The CDR3 nucleotides read TGTGCCAGTAGTATGGGGTCAACGTACAATCAGCCCCAGCATTTG. The rearrangement uses TRBV19 and TRBJ1-5; D ambiguous. CDR1 is LNHDA and CDR2 is SQIVND in the germline V gene (reference sequence). This CDR3 region has 15 residues. V shed 3 bases and J shed 3 bases, with 12 bases lying between them.

This clonotype came up many times. This sequence joins TRBV20-1 and TRBJ2-1, with no clear D. V was shortened by 5 bases and J by 7 bases, with 12 bases between the two germline ends. Per the germline V gene, CDR1 is DFQATT and CDR2 is SNEGSKA (reference sequence). The CDR3 is made up of 12 amino acids. CDR3 sequence (DNA): TGCAGTGCTGAAACATCTGGGAATGAGCAGTTCTTC. Translated, it gives CSAETSGNEQFF.

This clonotype was recorded at least ten times. The chain couples TRBV12-3 or TRBV12-4 to TRBJ1-1; tentatively, D is TRBD1 (6 bases). The ends were cut back, 3 bases at V and 3 bases at J, with 8 bases in the middle. This CDR3 comprises 13 residues. CDR3 protein: CASSFRQDTEAFF. CDR3 DNA: TGTGCCAGCAGTTTCCGACAGGACACTGAAGCTTTCTTT.

This clonotype was seen ten or more times. The genes are TRBV20-1 and TRBJ2-7; 9 nucleotides align to TRBD2. The length of the CDR3 is 16 residues. Germline V gene sequence: CDR1 DFQATT, CDR2 SNEGSKA (reference sequence). The V segment lost 3 bases and the J segment 7 bases; nucleotides outside the gene matches: 16. Here the CDR3 reads CSASGISGGLLYEQYF. CDR3 DNA: TGCAGTGCTAGCGGCATTAGCGGGGGCCTCCTTTATGAGCAGTACTTC.

This clonotype was counted many times. CDR3 loop: CSARVVSGGSLNEQFF. The CDR3 bases are TGCAGTGCTAGAGTAGTTTCTGGTGGTAGCCTAAATGAGCAGTTCTTC. This sequence joins TRBV20-1 and TRBJ2-1; D is ambiguous. The CDR3 has 16 amino acids. Germline CDR1 DFQATT, CDR2 SNEGSKA (reference sequence). The V end lost 1 base, the J end lost 7 bases, and 20 bases lay between the germline ends.

This clonotype has ten or more counts. The chain combines TRBV10-3 with TRBJ2-3, with D perhaps TRBD2 (5 bases). V lost 2 bases and J lost 2, with 14 bases in between. CDR1 is ENHRY and CDR2 is SYGVKD in the germline V gene. The CDR3 covers 16 residues. The DNA for the CDR3 is TGTGCCATCAGTGAGACTCCCAGCGGTGCCACAGATACGCAGTATTTT. It codes for CAISETPSGATDTQYF.

The table lists this clonotype with many counts. The rearrangement joins TRBV19 to TRBJ1-6; D not resolved. The germline V and J ends were trimmed by 4 bases and 7 bases, with 8 bases remaining between them. Germline values: CDR1 LNHDA, CDR2 SQIVND (reference sequence). This CDR3 is 13 amino acids long. The CDR3 region has the DNA TGTGCCAGTAGTAACAGCGGGAATTCACCCCTCCACTTT. This gives the protein CASSNSGNSPLHF.

This clonotype has a count of ten or more. The chain has TRBV10-2 and TRBJ2-2; the D is unclear. The CDR3 contains 13 residues. V gave up 4 bases and J gave up 5 bases, with 8 bases separating them. Germline V CDR1 and CDR2: WSHSY, SAAADI. The CDR3 coding sequence is TGCGCCAGCAGTGTTGGTAGAACCGGGGAGCTGTTTTTT. Residues: CASSVGRTGELFF.

This clonotype was counted at least ten times. The rearrangement joins TRBV5-1 to TRBJ2-1; a possible D gene is TRBD1 (6 bases). The CDR3 extends over 13 amino acids. The V gene lost 5 bases and the J gene lost 12 bases, with 18 bases spanning the gap. Looked up from germline, CDR1 is SGHRS and CDR2 is YFSETQ. The CDR3 DNA sequence: TGCGCCAGCAGGGACCAGGGACGAGGGGGGCAGTTCTTC. Protein sequence: CASRDQGRGGQFF.

At least ten counts were recorded for this clonotype. This rearrangement joins TRBV6-1 to TRBJ1-2, with D tentatively TRBD1 (5 bases). There are 14 residues in the CDR3. Trimming cost V 2 bases and J 5 bases, with 12 bases left between them. CDR1 and CDR2 (germline): MNHNS, SASEGT. CDR3 residues: CASSESRGFYGYTF. The DNA of the CDR3 is TGTGCCAGCAGTGAATCGCGGGGGTTTTATGGCTACACCTTC.

This clonotype was picked up many times. The chain combines TRBV5-1 with TRBJ2-3; 10 positions agree with TRBD1. With 5 bases clipped from V and 4 bases from J, the junction kept 4 bases outside the gene matches. CDR1 and CDR2 (germline): SGHRS, YFSETQ. CDR3 size: 14 residues. This chain's CDR3 is CASRRTGGSDTQYF. DNA of the CDR3: TGCGCCAGCAGACGGACAGGGGGTTCAGATACGCAGTATTTT.

This clonotype appeared many times. The V and J genes are TRBV20-1 and TRBJ1-1; possibly TRBD1 for D (6 bases). Germline V gene lookup returns CDR1 DFQATT and CDR2 SNEGSKA (reference sequence). This CDR3 region has 14 residues. V dropped 6 bases and J dropped 6 bases, with 20 bases sitting between them. CDR3 in amino acids: CSAMGGMGWPEAFF. Here the CDR3 DNA reads TGCAGTGCGATGGGGGGCATGGGGTGGCCTGAAGCTTTCTTT.

This clonotype was picked up many times. CDR3 amino acids: CASTSGGIPDTQYF. The CDR3 coding sequence is TGTGCCAGTACTAGCGGGGGGATTCCAGATACGCAGTATTTT. The gene calls are TRBV19 and TRBJ2-3; TRBD2 agrees at 11 bases. CDR1 and CDR2 from the germline V gene are LNHDA and SQIVND (reference sequence). This CDR3 contains 14 residues. The V gene end was trimmed by 7 bases and the J gene end by 4 bases; junction bases not matched to a gene: 4.

This clonotype appeared many times. This chain connects TRBV6-5 to TRBJ1-2; D ambiguous. CDR3 length: 13 residues. V shed 4 bases and J shed 2 bases, with 8 bases lying between them. Looked up from germline, CDR1 is MNHEY and CDR2 is SVGAGI. As DNA, the CDR3 is TGTGCCAGCAGTTTCGCCAGAAACTATGGCTACACCTTC. Amino acids: CASSFARNYGYTF.

This clonotype was picked up many times. The rearrangement joins TRBV14 to TRBJ2-1; 9 bases agree with TRBD1. The CDR3 extends over 16 amino acids. Germline lookup yields CDR1 SGHDN and CDR2 FVKESK. Trimming took 6 bases from V and 5 from J; bases not matched to a gene: 11. The CDR3 DNA reads as TGTGCCAGCAGTCGGATACCGGGACAGGGTGACAATGAGCAGTTCTTC. Encoded protein: CASSRIPGQGDNEQFF.

This clonotype was detected many times. One junction end disagrees with the germline gene, perhaps due to a read error. V is TRBV24-1 and J is TRBJ2-7; tentatively, D is TRBD1 or TRBD2 (6 bases each). Germline V gives CDR1 KGHDR, CDR2 SFDVKD. The CDR3 contains 13 residues. In DNA form, the CDR3 reads TGTGCCACCACTGATGGGGGGCTTTACGAGCAGTACTTC. This codes for CATTDGGLYEQYF.

The chain is built from TRBV5-1 and TRBJ1-5; 8 positions match TRBD1. CDR3 length equals 14 residues. Germline V gene sequence: CDR1 SGHRS, CDR2 YFSETQ. The J segment lost 7 bases and the V segment lost 2 bases, leaving 5 bases of the junction unmatched. This CDR3 is CASSFGDRGQPQHF. CDR3 nucleotides: TGCGCCAGCAGCTTTGGCGACAGGGGCCAGCCCCAGCATTTT.

This clonotype was picked up many times. The chain couples TRBV24-1 to TRBJ2-4, with D unclear. The V end lost 3 bases, the J end lost 5 bases, and 10 bases lay between the germline ends. Per germline, CDR1 KGHDR and CDR2 SFDVKD. CDR3 size: 14 residues. The CDR3 bases are TGTGCCACCAGTGATCCAAAAACCGAAAACATTCAGTACTTC. Residues: CATSDPKTENIQYF.

This clonotype was found many times. The V and J genes are TRBV20-1 and TRBJ1-2, with D maybe TRBD1 (5 bases). CDR1 is DFQATT, CDR2 SNEGSKA, per germline (reference sequence). CDR3 size: 14 residues. V was pared by 4 bases and J by 0 bases, with 12 bases between. The CDR3 here is CSAIHGGSNYGYTF. CDR3 in DNA: TGCAGTGCTATCCACGGGGGATCTAACTATGGCTACACCTTC.

In its sample, this clonotype was seen many times. The chain couples TRBV5-1 to TRBJ1-1; the D gene is possibly TRBD1 (6 bases). Looked up from germline, CDR1 is SGHRS and CDR2 is YFSETQ. The CDR3 length is 15 residues. Trimming pared 1 base from V and 4 bases from J, leaving 14 bases between. The CDR3 DNA reads TGCGCCAGCAGCTTGCGGGCAGGGGAGATCACTGAAGCTTTCTTT. This gives the protein CASSLRAGEITEAFF.

This clonotype was observed many times. The chain is built from TRBV7-2 and TRBJ1-1; D is possibly TRBD1 (6 bases). The CDR3 is made up of 15 amino acids. Between the trimmed V and J ends, which lost 1 base and 5 bases, there was a span of 14 bases. Germline CDR1 and CDR2: SGHTA and FQGNSA. In nucleotides, the CDR3 is TGTGCCAGCAGCTTAGTGGGGGGGGCGCAAACTGAAGCTTTCTTT. Translating gives CASSLVGGAQTEAFF.

This clonotype appeared many times. The genes are TRBV3-1 and TRBJ1-5; TRBD1 matches 8 bases. There are 16 residues in the CDR3. In germline, CDR1 is LGHDT, CDR2 YNNKEL (reference sequence). With V trimmed by 4 bases and J by 0 bases, 5 bases remained unmatched. The CDR3 region is CASSPDRGGSNQPQHF. The CDR3 bases are TGTGCCAGCAGCCCCGACAGGGGCGGTAGCAATCAGCCCCAGCATTTT.

In this sample, this clonotype turned up many times. V usage is TRBV12-3 or TRBV12-4 and J usage is TRBJ1-2; D call uncertain. Trimming shortened V by 1 base and J by 8 bases, and 8 bases separated the two germline ends. The CDR3 loop spans 12 amino acids. For the CDR3, the DNA is TGTGCCAGCAGTTTAGACGGGGTGGGCTACACCTTC. This encodes CASSLDGVGYTF.

The rearrangement links TRBV3-1 to TRBJ2-7; 9 bases align to TRBD1. V lost 1 base and J lost 5; bases outside the gene matches: 12. The germline V gene has CDR1 LGHDT and CDR2 YNNKEL (reference sequence). CDR3 length equals 17 residues. The CDR3 DNA is TGTGCCAGCAGCCAAGGATTTAGTGGGACAGGGTCCCACGAGCAGTACTTC. Residues: CASSQGFSGTGSHEQYF.

This clonotype was counted at least ten times. The V and J genes are TRBV20-1 and TRBJ1-1; D is ambiguous. There are 12 residues in the CDR3. Germline CDR1 is DFQATT and CDR2 is SNEGSKA (reference sequence). With 3 bases removed from V and 0 bases from J, the gap between germline ends came to 5 bases. The CDR3 loop reads CSASRMNTEAFF. The CDR3 nucleotides are TGCAGTGCTAGTCGGATGAACACTGAAGCTTTCTTT.

This clonotype has at least ten counts. V and J are TRBV20-1 and TRBJ2-3; D is perhaps TRBD2 (6 bases). The germline gives CDR1 DFQATT, CDR2 SNEGSKA (reference sequence). The CDR3 extends over 15 amino acids. Trimming took off 3 bases at V and 0 bases at J, with 13 bases between the two ends. The CDR3 sequence: CSARSPGTSTDTQYF. For the CDR3, the DNA is TGCAGTGCTAGGTCGCCGGGGACTAGCACAGATACGCAGTATTTT.